The 3 T cell receptor beta chains given below trace back to one sample, sequenced in a study of human versus mouse CDR3 diversity and MHC coevolution. Profiled with immunoSEQ multiplex PCR; TCRdb holds only in-frame clones, not every one. The table lists about 83,000 clones, 85% to 95% of them singletons. Sample: naive CD4+ T cells from blood. Subset meaning: CD45RO-negative CD62L-positive naive CD4 T cells. These receptors came from a person aged 25 to 69 in good health.

The CDR3: CASSYLQSPNTEAFF. The CDR3 nucleotides are TGTGCCAGTAGTTATCTTCAAAGCCCGAACACTGAAGCTTTCTTT. The V gene is TRBV19, the J gene TRBJ1-1; D gene ambiguous. This CDR3 is 15 amino acids long. V lost 5 bases and J lost 1, with 14 bases in between. Germline-derived CDR1 and CDR2 are LNHDA and SQIVND (reference sequence).

The rearrangement uses TRBV2 and TRBJ1-2; D possibly corresponds to TRBD1 (5 bases). Per germline, CDR1 SNHLY and CDR2 FYNNEI. The CDR3 length is 18 residues. The V end lost 5 bases, the J end lost 3 bases, and 25 bases lay between the germline ends. The CDR3 bases are TGTGCCAGCAGTCTACTGGGCCTGCTCTCGGGGGGGGACTATGGCTACACCTTC. Amino acids: CASSLLGLLSGGDYGYTF.

The DNA for the CDR3 is TGTGCCAGTAGTTCGGGGTCCCAAGAGACCCAGTACTTC. It translates to CASSSGSQETQYF. The V and J genes are TRBV19 and TRBJ2-5; possible D gene TRBD2, 5 bases. The CDR3 has 13 residues. V lost 5 bases and J 1 base, leaving 8 bases between the germline ends. The germline V gene encodes CDR1 LNHDA and CDR2 SQIVND (reference sequence).